A single sample is the source of the 3 T cell receptor beta chains below, sequenced in a study of response to subunit inactivated influenza vaccine. MiXCR, applied by TCRdb to the RT-PCR reads, yields one record per CDR3 protein. The sample lists about 170,000 distinct CDR3 sequences; about an eighth were seen once. Another study also made use of these data, one on T cells expressing NK-cell markers. That paper adds: Researchers built TCR beta cDNA using 5'RACE template switching with UMIs.

This specimen consisted of CD8+ T cells sorted from PBMCs, obtained less than 13 days after vaccination. Source of these receptors: a man aged 45-60 years who received an inactivated influenza vaccine.

This clonotype was detected ten times or more. This chain connects TRBV11-2 to TRBJ2-5, with D possibly matching TRBD2 (5 bases). Trimming took off 6 bases at V and 5 bases at J, with 19 bases between the two ends. The CDR3 spans 15 residues. Germline V gives CDR1 SGHAT, CDR2 FQNNGV. CDR3 bases: TGTGCCAGCAGTAACTTAGTACAGTCGGGGGAGACCCAGTACTTC. Translated, it gives CASSNLVQSGETQYF.

The chain links TRBV5-1 to TRBJ2-1; D gene unclear. The germline gives CDR1 SGHRS, CDR2 YFSETQ. This CDR3 spans 14 amino acids. Between the trimmed V and J ends, which lost 0 bases and 3 bases, there was a span of 7 bases. CDR3 coding DNA: TGCGCCAGCAGCTTGGGCATAGACTACAATGAGCAGTTCTTC. Encoded protein: CASSLGIDYNEQFF.

V is TRBV20-1 and J is TRBJ2-3, with TRBD2 matching over 8 bases. Per the germline V gene, CDR1 is DFQATT and CDR2 is SNEGSKA (reference sequence). CDR3 size: 14 residues. V was pared by 5 bases and J by 4 bases, with 8 bases of the junction left unmatched. For the CDR3, the DNA is TGCAGTGCTCGGGGGGGCTTTTCTGCAGATACGCAGTATTTT. Protein sequence: CSARGGFSADTQYF.